The clone carrying this T cell receptor (beta chain) was counted once. The data belong to a study of T cell clones after liver transplantation. Across the whole study: Immunosuppression withdrawal was tried within 2 years after liver transplantation in this trial. As an antigen-independent comparator, third-party-reactive TCRbeta sequences came from pre-transplant mixed lymphocyte reactions. Apart from three HCV-positive recipients, transplants were for non-autoimmune, non-viral reasons.

The CDR3 consists of 15 residues. The V segment lost 3 bases and the J segment 6 bases; nucleotides outside the gene matches: 5. From germline, CDR1 is LGHNA and CDR2 YNFKEQ. Only in-frame clones appear in the TCRdb table, and some are missing; sequencing was by immunoSEQ multiplex PCR. The table lists tens of thousands of clones, approximately 84% of them singletons. The rearrangement uses TRBV4-2 and TRBJ1-6; 7 bases align to TRBD1. The specimen comprised CD4+ T cells from blood, sampled before liver transplant. The clonotype was recovered from a human donor who received a liver transplant. DNA of the CDR3: TGTGCCAGCAGCCAGGGGGGACAGTCTAATTCACCCCTCCACTTT. This sequence encodes CASSQGGQSNSPLHF.